Below, one TCR beta chain is given with its context. V lost 5 bases to trimming and J lost 8 bases; unmatched junction nucleotides: 11. CDR1 is LNHNV and CDR2 is YYDKDF in the germline V gene (reference sequence). CDR3 size: 15 residues. The source of the sample is a study of blood T cells in healthy people across ages. Per-sample yields of isolated PBMCs were at least 6 million. Through a sample-barcoded 5' primer and a J-beta primer mix, a second PCR was run for 7 to 11 cycles. TCRdb fed the 5' RACE reads into MiXCR, producing one record per CDR3 protein. This sample has some 710,000 distinct CDR3 sequences; 22% occur once, and the top ten carry roughly 22%.

The TCR sequence derives from a man in his 70s in good health. This chain connects TRBV15 to TRBJ2-1; TRBD2 matches at 8 bases. Sequencing input: blood. CDR3 amino acids: CATSVGLENFYEQFF. The CDR3 DNA reads TGTGCCACCAGCGTGGGACTAGAAAATTTCTATGAGCAGTTCTTC.